The 28 T cell receptor beta chains listed next were all sequenced from one sample in a study of shared clonotypes between healthy human individuals (dated by TCRdb to about 2020). Library creation used the immunoSEQ multiplex PCR assay. TCRdb holds this immuneACCESS table with in-frame rearrangements only. Some clones are missing; in checked studies, unresolved V genes explain under half, and the rest has no known cause. The sample profile shows over 75,000 clones; almost 70% of them were found once. Roughly 50% of the sample goes to the ten largest clones. The sequencing input was memory CD8+ T cells sorted from blood. The cell subset or site label on this specimen signifies: CD45RO+ cells pooled with CCR7-negative TemRA cells. Receptor source: a man under 40 in good health.

The chain carries TRBV11-2 and TRBJ2-3; D call uncertain. The CDR3 covers 14 residues. Germline assignment: CDR1 SGHAT and CDR2 FQNNGV. Trimming took off 5 bases at V and 6 bases at J, with 15 bases between the two ends. CDR3 bases: TGTGCCAGCAGCCCAAGTCCTCGGCCCGATACGCAGTATTTT. Translated: CASSPSPRPDTQYF.

The rearrangement links TRBV28 to TRBJ2-7; D perhaps matches TRBD2 (6 bases). The V end lost 7 bases, the J end lost 1 base, and 17 bases lay between the germline ends. In germline, CDR1 is MDHEN, CDR2 SYDVKM. The CDR3 loop spans 15 amino acids. DNA of the CDR3: TGTGCCAGCACCTCTTTAGACGGGGGTTCCTACGAGCAGTACTTC. Translating it yields CASTSLDGGSYEQYF.

This chain connects TRBV2 to TRBJ2-1, with D possibly TRBD2 on 8 matching bases. CDR1 SNHLY and CDR2 FYNNEI come from the germline V gene. Trimming shortened V by 6 bases and J by 9 bases, and 18 bases separated the two germline ends. CDR3 length: 14 residues. As DNA, the CDR3 is TGTGCCAGCAGACTCGACAGGGCGGGGGGTGAGCAGTTCTTC. Translation: CASRLDRAGGEQFF.

This clone was counted ten times or more. This sequence joins TRBV25-1 and TRBJ2-1; D possibly corresponds to TRBD1 (5 bases). Germline V gene lookup returns CDR1 MGHDK and CDR2 SYGVNS. Trimming stripped 2 bases from V and 5 bases from J, with 13 bases between. This CDR3 has 15 amino acids. CDR3: CASSEEGAGHNEQFF. CDR3 nucleotides: TGTGCCAGCAGTGAAGAAGGGGCCGGCCACAATGAGCAGTTCTTC.

This chain joins TRBV7-8 and TRBJ1-4, with TRBD1 as a possible D gene (5 bases). Trimming removed 6 bases at V and 10 bases at J, with 21 bases between. Germline CDR1 SGHVS, CDR2 FQNEAQ. The CDR3 totals 15 residues. The CDR3 DNA follows: TGTGCCAGCAGTATAGGGTGGCAGGGACTCGGAAAACTGTTTTTT. It encodes CASSIGWQGLGKLFF.

The chain employs TRBV16 and TRBJ1-2; D ambiguous. CDR1 is KGHSY and CDR2 is FQNENV in the germline V gene. The CDR3 runs to 13 residues. Trimming took off 0 bases at V and 3 bases at J, with 5 bases between the two ends. In DNA form, the CDR3 reads TGTGCCAGCAGCCAATCGGGCCACTATGGCTACACCTTC. This codes for CASSQSGHYGYTF.

The V and J genes are TRBV2 and TRBJ2-1, with unresolved D. CDR3 length equals 15 residues. V lost 5 bases to trimming and J lost 5 bases, with 16 bases between them. The germline V gene has CDR1 SNHLY and CDR2 FYNNEI. The CDR3 spells CASSPSLGKDNEQFF. For the CDR3, the DNA is TGTGCCAGCAGTCCTTCTCTGGGCAAGGACAATGAGCAGTTCTTC.

The J gene is TRBJ1-3, the V gene TRBV6-1; D remains unclear. V was clipped by 6 bases and J by 0 bases, with 6 bases between them. The length of the CDR3 is 13 residues. Germline V lookup: CDR1 MNHNS, CDR2 SASEGT. CDR3 nucleotides: TGTGCCAGCAGGCTGACCTCTGGAAACACCATATATTTT. This translates into CASRLTSGNTIYF.

The chain carries TRBV11-2 and TRBJ2-1, with 8 positions matching TRBD1. The CDR3 has 14 amino acids. The ends lost 2 bases at V and 7 bases at J; junction bases unmatched: 4. Germline CDR1 reads SGHAT; CDR2 reads FQNNGV. In nucleotides, the CDR3 is TGTGCCAGCAGCTTAAACAGGGGGAAAAATGAGCAGTTCTTC. The encoded protein is CASSLNRGKNEQFF.

This clone has just a few counts. The chain is built from TRBV2 and TRBJ2-1; no reliable D call. CDR3 length: 12 residues. V was shortened by 4 bases and J by 5 bases, with 6 bases between the two germline ends. Per the germline V gene, CDR1 is SNHLY and CDR2 is FYNNEI. CDR3 region: CASSATHNEQFF. The CDR3 nucleotides read TGTGCCAGCAGTGCCACGCACAATGAGCAGTTCTTC.

The sample holds one count of this clone. V and J are TRBV4-3 and TRBJ2-7; weak D call: TRBD2 (6 bases). This CDR3 comprises 16 residues. Trimming took off 0 bases at V and 2 bases at J, with 14 bases between the two ends. Germline V lookup: CDR1 LGHNA, CDR2 YSLEER. The CDR3 DNA sequence: TGCGCCAGCAGCCAAGAATCCCGGGGGAGAACCTACGAGCAGTACTTC. It encodes CASSQESRGRTYEQYF.

The CDR3 coding sequence is TGTGCCAGGGAGGCTAACTCCTACGAGCAGTACTTC. Translated, it gives CAREANSYEQYF. This sequence joins TRBV5-3 and TRBJ2-7; D is possibly TRBD2 (5 bases). Being an ORF, TRBV5-3 has a function that is uncertain. Trimming shortened V by 8 bases and J by 0 bases, and 9 bases separated the two germline ends. The CDR3 totals 12 residues.

This rearrangement joins TRBV7-9 to TRBJ2-2, with a tentative D call TRBD2 (6 bases). CDR1 is SEHNR and CDR2 is FQNEAQ in the germline V gene (reference sequence). V was shortened by 6 bases and J by 3 bases, with 11 bases between the two germline ends. This CDR3 has 14 residues. The CDR3 sequence: CASRPGGDTGELFF. CDR3 bases: TGTGCCAGCAGGCCCGGAGGGGACACCGGGGAGCTGTTTTTT.

The chain employs TRBV28 and TRBJ2-1; possible D gene TRBD2, 7 bases. This CDR3 has 14 residues. Germline V gives CDR1 MDHEN, CDR2 SYDVKM. V shed 3 bases and J shed 6 bases, with 12 bases lying between them. CDR3 DNA: TGTGCCAGCAGTTTTGCGGGGGCCCGCAATGAGCAGTTCTTC. Its protein product is CASSFAGARNEQFF.

This chain links TRBV7-9 with TRBJ2-2; unclear D gene. Germline CDR1 reads SEHNR; CDR2 reads FQNEAQ (reference sequence). V lost 8 bases and J 8 bases, leaving 12 bases between the germline ends. The CDR3 is 12 amino acids. CDR3 sequence reads: CASGPPLGELFF. As DNA, the CDR3 is TGTGCCAGCGGCCCCCCTTTAGGGGAGCTGTTTTTT.

This clone was detected only a few times. This chain joins TRBV27 and TRBJ1-2, with 8 positions matching TRBD1. Germline loops: CDR1 MNHEY, CDR2 SMNVEV (reference sequence). Trimming at V came to 3 bases and at J to 4 bases, leaving 7 bases not matched to a gene. The CDR3 length is 15 residues. In DNA, the CDR3 is TGTGCCAGCAGTTTCTCGGACAGGGTGTCCTATGGCTACACCTTC. Translating it yields CASSFSDRVSYGYTF.

This chain uses TRBV18 with TRBJ2-1; D is perhaps TRBD2 (6 bases). Per the germline V gene, CDR1 is KGHSH and CDR2 is LQKENI. The V and J ends lost 10 bases and 6 bases respectively, with 19 bases between them. The CDR3 has 14 residues. The DNA of the CDR3 is TGTGCCACCACCCGACCCGGGAGCGGCAATGAGCAGTTCTTC. Translating it yields CATTRPGSGNEQFF.

This clone is deemed medium-sized (0.01 to 0.1%). The chain combines TRBV28 with TRBJ2-7, with D uncertain. The germline V gene encodes CDR1 MDHEN and CDR2 SYDVKM. V was shortened by 10 bases and J by 1 base, with 8 bases between the two germline ends. This CDR3 comprises 11 residues. CDR3 sequence (DNA): TGTGCCACCGGTCGGTCCTACGAGCAGTACTTC. Protein product: CATGRSYEQYF.

This clone was detected only a few times. V usage is TRBV7-9 and J usage is TRBJ1-1; tentatively, D is TRBD1 (5 bases). CDR1 is SEHNR and CDR2 is FQNEAQ in the germline V gene (reference sequence). The CDR3 sequence is 13 residues long. V was clipped by 0 bases and J by 10 bases, with 12 bases between them. The CDR3, as DNA: TGTGCCAGCAGCTTAGCCACACGGGACTCAGCTTTCTTT. Residues: CASSLATRDSAFF.

There are many counts of this clone. The chain is built from TRBV11-2 and TRBJ2-5, with a possible D match to TRBD2 (5 bases). V lost 3 bases to trimming and J lost 1 base, with 12 bases between them. CDR3 size: 15 residues. Germline V gene data show CDR1 as SGHAT and CDR2 as FQNNGV. The CDR3 DNA reads as TGTGCCAGCAGCTTTTGGGGAGCTGGCCAAGAGACCCAGTACTTC. This gives the protein CASSFWGAGQETQYF.

The V and J genes are TRBV5-1 and TRBJ1-2; no reliable D call. This CDR3 has 12 residues. Germline lookup yields CDR1 SGHRS and CDR2 YFSETQ. Trimming removed 3 bases at V and 9 bases at J, with 12 bases between. The DNA for the CDR3 is TGCGCCAGCAGCTCCACTGGAGAAAGCTACACCTTC. It codes for CASSSTGESYTF.

The rearrangement uses TRBV25-1 and TRBJ2-7; D is possibly TRBD1 or TRBD2 (5 bases each). Deletions cut 6 bases from V and 4 bases from J, with 13 bases between. The germline CDR1 and CDR2 sequences are MGHDK and SYGVNS. CDR3 length equals 13 residues. This CDR3 is CASSDEGLYEQYF. In DNA form, the CDR3 reads TGTGCCAGCAGCGATGAGGGGCTATACGAGCAGTACTTC.

The chain couples TRBV16 to TRBJ1-2; no clear D gene. The CDR3 contains 13 residues. The V gene lost 2 bases and the J gene lost 5 bases, with 9 bases spanning the gap. Germline V gene lookup returns CDR1 KGHSY and CDR2 FQNENV. The CDR3 DNA is TGTGCCAGCAGCCAACTGTCAGCGTATGGCTACACCTTC. It specifies CASSQLSAYGYTF.

The V call is TRBV27, the J call TRBJ2-5; D gene uncertain. Germline-derived CDR1 and CDR2 are MNHEY and SMNVEV (reference sequence). V dropped 8 bases and J dropped 3 bases, with 7 bases sitting between them. The CDR3 sequence is 11 residues long. DNA of the CDR3: TGTGCCAGCGGAAGAAAAGAGACCCAGTACTTC. It specifies CASGRKETQYF.

The rearrangement links TRBV5-6 to TRBJ1-1, with 7 positions matching TRBD1. There are 14 residues in the CDR3. Germline V gene sequence: CDR1 SGHDT, CDR2 YYEEEE. The V and J ends lost 5 bases and 2 bases, in that order; junction bases with no gene match: 6. CDR3 coding DNA: TGTGCCAGCAGATCGGCAGGGGGAAACACTGAAGCTTTCTTT. It codes for CASRSAGGNTEAFF.

V is TRBV11-2 and J is TRBJ2-1; D ambiguous. The CDR3 runs to 13 residues. Germline CDR1 SGHAT, CDR2 FQNNGV. Trimming cost V 4 bases and J 5 bases, with 9 bases left between them. The CDR3 sequence is CASSSLRDNEQFF. Here the CDR3 DNA reads TGTGCCAGCAGCTCGCTCCGGGACAATGAGCAGTTCTTC. The full variable domain, rest sourced from reference TRBV11-2 and TRBJ2-1, is EAGVAQSPRYKIIEKRQSVAFWCNPISGHATLYWYQQILGQGPKLLIQFQNNGVVDDSQLPKDRFSAERLKGVDSTLKIQPAKLEDSAVYLCASSSLRDNEQFFGPGTRLTVL.

The chain uses TRBV11-2 and TRBJ1-1; D unresolved. The CDR3 is made up of 12 amino acids. CDR1 is SGHAT, CDR2 FQNNGV, per germline. Trimming removed 5 bases at V and 1 base at J, with 5 bases between. CDR3 bases: TGTGCCAGCAGCGCCACGAACACTGAAGCTTTCTTT. This translates into CASSATNTEAFF.

On this clone: One end of the junction fails to match germline, which may point to a read error. The CDR3 reads CASSHSIHSETQYF. The CDR3 bases are TGTGCCAGCAGTCACTCGATTCATTCAGAGACCCAGTACTTC. The chain recombines TRBV6-6 with TRBJ2-5, with D hard to call. The CDR3 is 14 amino acids. Germline V CDR1 and CDR2: MNHNY, SVGAGI (reference sequence).